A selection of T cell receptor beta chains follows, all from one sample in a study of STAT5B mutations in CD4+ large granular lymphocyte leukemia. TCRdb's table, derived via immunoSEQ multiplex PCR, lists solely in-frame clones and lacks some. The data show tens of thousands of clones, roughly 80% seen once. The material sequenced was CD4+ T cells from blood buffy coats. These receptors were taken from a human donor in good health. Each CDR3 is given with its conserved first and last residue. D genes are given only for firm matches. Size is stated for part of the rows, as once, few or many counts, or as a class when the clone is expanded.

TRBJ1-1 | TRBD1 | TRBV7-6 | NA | TGTGCCAGCAGCTTAGTGGGACAGGGGAACACTGAAGCTTTCTTT | CASSLVGQGNTEAFF
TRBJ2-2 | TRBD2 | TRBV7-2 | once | TGTGCCAGCAGCGGGAGACTAGCAACCGGGGAGCTGTTTTTT | CASSGRLATGELFF
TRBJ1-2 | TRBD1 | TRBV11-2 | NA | TGTGCCAGCAGCTTCGTGACAGGGGGCGACTATGGCTACACCTTC | CASSFVTGGDYGYTF
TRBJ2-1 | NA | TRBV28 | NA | TGTGCCAGCAGTCGCTTGAGGGCTGCGAACAATGAGCAGTTCTTC | CASSRLRAANNEQFF
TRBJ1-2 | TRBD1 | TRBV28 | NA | TGTGCCAGCAGGACAGGGGGCGCGGGGGGCTACACCTTC | CASRTGGAGGYTF
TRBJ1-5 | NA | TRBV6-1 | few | TGTGCCAGCGGTGACCGCTACCTCGCCCAGCCCCAGCATTTT | CASGDRYLAQPQHF
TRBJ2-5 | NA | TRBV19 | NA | TGTGCCAGTAGTATACACCACAAGGTTGGGGAGACCCAGTACTTC | CASSIHHKVGETQYF
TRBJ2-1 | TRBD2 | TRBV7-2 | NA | TGTGCCAGCAGCCACCTCTTGGCGGGAGGGAATGAGCAGTTCTTC | CASSHLLAGGNEQFF
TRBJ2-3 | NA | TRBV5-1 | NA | TGCGCCAGCAGCTTACAGGACCGCACAGATACGCAGTATTTT | CASSLQDRTDTQYF
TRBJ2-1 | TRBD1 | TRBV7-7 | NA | TGTGCTAGCAGCCCGCGGACAGGGGGCTCTGAGCAGTTCTTC | CASSPRTGGSEQFF
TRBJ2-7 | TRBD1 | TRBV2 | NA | TGTGCCAGCACAAGACAGGGTGGCCACGAGCAGTACTTC | CASTRQGGHEQYF
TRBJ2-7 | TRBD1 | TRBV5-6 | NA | TGTGCCAGCAAGGACAGGGCCGAGCAGTACTTC | CASKDRAEQYF
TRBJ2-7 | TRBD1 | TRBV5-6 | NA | TGTGCCAGCAGCTTTTTACAGGGGGGCTCCTACGAGCAGTACTTC | CASSFLQGGSYEQYF
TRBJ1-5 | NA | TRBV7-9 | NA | TGTGCCAGCAGCTCAGGTTGGAATCAGCCCCAGCATTTT | CASSSGWNQPQHF